Shown below are 27 T cell receptor beta chains from a single sample sequenced in a study of Ad26.COV2.S vaccination and SARS-CoV-2 variants. Treatment given: some 20 received Ad26.COV2.S at low or high dose, single or two shots; roughly 5 received placebo; per-sample allocation not given. The study sampled participants on day 63 after the first vaccine or placebo injection. Only in-frame clones appear in the TCRdb table, and some are missing; sequencing was by immunoSEQ multiplex PCR. The sample shows some 390,000 clones, approximately 91% of them seen only once. Source: peripheral blood, taken in a trial of Ad26.COV2.S vaccine versus placebo. The receptors derive from a person between 18 and 65 years old who received the Ad26.COV2.S COVID-19 vaccine or a placebo.

About this clone: The sample carries other DNA sequences with the same CDR3. This rearrangement joins TRBV14 to TRBJ1-1; D gene uncertain. V gave up 4 bases and J gave up 4 bases, with 4 bases separating them. The CDR3 is 11 amino acids. Germline CDR1 reads SGHDN; CDR2 reads FVKESK. Written as DNA, the CDR3 is TGTGCCAGCAGCCCGGGCACTGAAGCTTTCTTT. Translated: CASSPGTEAFF.

The chain employs TRBV5-4 and TRBJ1-6, with 10 bases identical to TRBD1. J was trimmed by 7 bases and V by 3 bases; bases with no gene match: 7. Per the germline V gene, CDR1 is SGHNT and CDR2 is YYREEE (reference sequence). The CDR3 contains 16 residues. The CDR3 DNA reads TGTGCCAGCAGCTCCCCGGGACAGGGGTGGAATTCACCCCTCCACTTT. Its protein is CASSSPGQGWNSPLHF.

The chain is built from TRBV14 and TRBJ1-1; D unclear. CDR3 size: 13 residues. Trimming took 1 base from V and 9 from J, leaving 12 bases between them. Germline loops: CDR1 SGHDN, CDR2 FVKESK. CDR3 region: CASSQVRDGKAFF. CDR3 nucleotide sequence: TGTGCCAGCAGCCAAGTCAGAGACGGTAAAGCTTTCTTT.

This clone appeared a few times. This sequence joins TRBV11-2 and TRBJ1-6; TRBD1 agrees at 7 bases. Germline values: CDR1 SGHAT, CDR2 FQNNGV. J was trimmed by 7 bases and V by 5 bases; bases with no gene match: 5. The CDR3 runs to 14 residues. The CDR3 here is CASSAGTANSPLHF. CDR3 nucleotide sequence: TGTGCCAGCAGCGCAGGGACAGCCAATTCACCCCTCCACTTT.

V and J are TRBV19 and TRBJ2-4, with 8 positions matching TRBD1. The CDR3 totals 13 residues. Germline CDR1 LNHDA, CDR2 SQIVND (reference sequence). V lost 5 bases to trimming and J lost 9 bases; unmatched junction nucleotides: 6. CDR3 DNA: TGTGCCAGTAGTGGGACAGGAAAAGGCATTCAGTACTTC. Its protein is CASSGTGKGIQYF.

This chain uses TRBV11-2 with TRBJ1-5; TRBD1 matches 10 bases. The CDR3 consists of 16 residues. The ends lost 4 bases at V and 0 bases at J; junction bases unmatched: 3. Per germline, CDR1 SGHAT and CDR2 FQNNGV. CDR3 sequence: CASSSGDRGSNQPQHF. Written as DNA, the CDR3 is TGTGCCAGCAGCTCAGGGGACAGGGGTAGCAATCAGCCCCAGCATTTT.

This clone was counted a single time. V usage is TRBV3-1 (or the pseudogene TRBV3-2) and J usage is TRBJ2-2, with 9 bases that match TRBD1. This CDR3 contains 16 residues. Germline V gene lookup returns CDR1 LGHDT and CDR2 YNNKEL (reference sequence). After removal of 4 bases from V and 1 base from J, the junction contained 4 bases not matched to a gene. CDR3 sequence: CASSRRQGGNTGELFF. The CDR3 coding sequence is TGTGCCAGCAGCCGCCGACAGGGGGGGAACACCGGGGAGCTGTTTTTT.

CDR3 sequence (DNA): TGTGCCAGCAGCTTGGCGCGCCGGCAGTTTAACTATGGCTACACCTTC. Its translation: CASSLARRQFNYGYTF. This rearrangement joins TRBV5-6 to TRBJ1-2; no clear D gene. This CDR3 comprises 16 residues. V lost 0 bases and J 1 base, leaving 13 bases between the germline ends. The germline V gene has CDR1 SGHDT and CDR2 YYEEEE.

The genes are TRBV5-1 and TRBJ1-2; unclear D gene. Per the germline V gene, CDR1 is SGHRS and CDR2 is YFSETQ. CDR3 size: 13 residues. V shed 0 bases and J shed 11 bases, with 14 bases lying between them. CDR3 protein: CASSLAGYAWYTF. CDR3 DNA sequence: TGCGCCAGCAGCTTGGCAGGATACGCGTGGTACACCTTC.

This rearrangement joins TRBV6-1 to TRBJ2-7, with D maybe TRBD1 (6 bases). V was clipped by 2 bases and J by 3 bases, with 11 bases between them. CDR1 is MNHNS and CDR2 is SASEGT in the germline V gene. The CDR3 runs to 14 residues. CDR3 protein: CASSETPDSYEQYF. CDR3 DNA sequence: TGTGCCAGCAGTGAAACCCCGGACAGCTACGAGCAGTACTTC.

In this sample, this clone turned up once. The V gene is TRBV6-6, the J gene TRBJ1-2, with D tentatively TRBD1 (6 bases). The CDR3 spans 14 residues. Trimming left V 7 bases short and J 8 bases short, with 20 bases between. Per germline, CDR1 MNHNY and CDR2 SVGAGI (reference sequence). The CDR3 bases are TGTGCCAGCACCGATCACAGGGACGGTGGCGGCTACACCTTC. It encodes CASTDHRDGGGYTF.

The chain has TRBV6-5 and TRBJ2-2; D uncertain. Deletions cut 5 bases from V and 3 bases from J, with 1 base between. The CDR3 sequence is 11 residues long. Per the germline V gene, CDR1 is MNHEY and CDR2 is SVGAGI. CDR3 nucleotides: TGTGCCAGCAGTCACACCGGGGAGCTGTTTTTT. Its protein is CASSHTGELFF.

V is TRBV4-3 and J is TRBJ2-3; D unclear. Germline V gene sequence: CDR1 LGHNA, CDR2 YSLEER. There are 13 residues in the CDR3. V shed 4 bases and J shed 6 bases, with 11 bases lying between them. CDR3 DNA: TGCGCCAGCAGCCCCGAGGATGGGGATACGCAGTATTTT. Translation gives CASSPEDGDTQYF.

The chain employs TRBV6-2 or TRBV6-3 and TRBJ2-5; D gene uncertain. V was shortened by 3 bases and J by 2 bases, with 7 bases between the two germline ends. Germline loops: CDR1 MNHEY, CDR2 SVGEGT. The CDR3 sequence is 13 residues long. CDR3 sequence reads: CASSYGPQETQYF. DNA of the CDR3: TGTGCCAGCAGTTATGGGCCTCAAGAGACCCAGTACTTC.

J is TRBJ2-1 and V is TRBV7-6; D possibly corresponds to TRBD2 (6 bases). V was trimmed by 2 bases and J by 2 bases, leaving 7 bases between them. From germline, CDR1 is SGHVS and CDR2 FNYEAQ. This CDR3 comprises 14 residues. The CDR3 is CASSLTSPYNEQFF. The CDR3 nucleotides are TGTGCCAGCAGCTTAACTAGCCCCTACAATGAGCAGTTCTTC. The entire variable domain, with the rest obtained from reference TRBV7-6 and TRBJ2-1, is as follows: GAGVSQSPRYKVTKRGQDVALRCDPISGHVSLYWYRQALGQGPEFLTYFNYEAQQDKSGLPNDRFSAERPEGSISTLTIQRTEQRDSAMYRCASSLTSPYNEQFFGPGTRLTVL.

This clone showed up just a few times. The J gene is TRBJ2-7, the V gene TRBV4-1; no firm D call. The V end lost 0 bases, the J end lost 2 bases, and 8 bases lay between the germline ends. In germline, CDR1 is MGHRA, CDR2 YSYEKL. This CDR3 comprises 14 residues. The CDR3 DNA is TGCGCCAGCAGCCAAGATCTGAGTGCCTACGAGCAGTACTTC. Its translation is CASSQDLSAYEQYF.

The V gene is TRBV5-6, the J gene TRBJ2-2; D not resolved. The CDR3 has 14 amino acids. V was shortened by 0 bases and J by 3 bases, with 6 bases between the two germline ends. Germline CDR1 SGHDT, CDR2 YYEEEE. In DNA, the CDR3 is TGTGCCAGCAGCTTGGAAGGATACACCGGGGAGCTGTTTTTT. Translation: CASSLEGYTGELFF.

The V and J genes are TRBV28 and TRBJ1-4; 7 nucleotides align to TRBD1. CDR1 and CDR2 from the germline V gene are MDHEN and SYDVKM. Trimming removed 8 bases from V and 4 bases from J; junction bases left unmatched: 4. The CDR3 runs 13 residues. This chain's CDR3 is CASSGTDNEKLFF. For the CDR3, the DNA is TGTGCCAGCTCCGGGACAGATAATGAAAAACTGTTTTTT.

The rearrangement uses TRBV23-1 and TRBJ1-1; 8 bases fit TRBD1. TRBV23-1 is treated as an ORF (open reading frame) with a function not yet certain. The CDR3 spans 18 residues. The V segment lost 0 bases and the J segment 0 bases; nucleotides outside the gene matches: 9. CDR3 nucleotides: TGCGCCAGCAGTCAATCCCTTACAGAGGACAGGGTGAACACTGAAGCTTTCTTT. Protein: CASSQSLTEDRVNTEAFF.

V is TRBV5-4 and J is TRBJ2-3; D possibly corresponds to TRBD1 (6 bases). The CDR3 is 13 residues long. V dropped 7 bases and J dropped 0 bases, with 9 bases sitting between them. The germline CDR1 and CDR2 sequences are SGHNT and YYREEE (reference sequence). CDR3 coding DNA: TGTGCCAGCGGGACATACAGCACAGATACGCAGTATTTT. Its protein is CASGTYSTDTQYF.

The V and J genes are TRBV2 and TRBJ2-4; 11 bases match TRBD1. Germline assignment: CDR1 SNHLY and CDR2 FYNNEI. The CDR3 has 14 residues. The junction had 10 bases not matched to a gene; V was cut back by 8 bases and J by 10 bases. The CDR3 DNA follows: TGTGCCAGCCGAGGACAGGGGGCCGGAGGAATTCAGTACTTC. Translation: CASRGQGAGGIQYF.

CDR3 residues: CASSSRVPRYTF. The CDR3 DNA follows: TGTGCCAGCAGTTCCCGGGTCCCACGCTACACCTTC. The rearrangement uses TRBV12-3 or TRBV12-4 and TRBJ1-2; D gene ambiguous. V lost 4 bases, J lost 9 bases, and 12 bases lay in between. The CDR3 totals 12 residues.

The genes are TRBV2 and TRBJ1-2; D might be TRBD1 (5 bases). V was cut by 5 bases and J by 7 bases, with 11 bases left in between. The CDR3 runs 12 residues. Germline CDR1 SNHLY, CDR2 FYNNEI. Here the CDR3 DNA reads TGTGCCAGCAGTACAGGTTCTAGTGGCTACACCTTC. This sequence encodes CASSTGSSGYTF.

This clone was counted once. The chain recombines TRBV18 with TRBJ1-4, with D unclear. Germline V gene sequence: CDR1 KGHSH, CDR2 LQKENI. V was shortened by 3 bases and J by 5 bases, with 10 bases between the two germline ends. The CDR3 covers 14 residues. Written as DNA, the CDR3 is TGTGCCAGCTCACCCCCAGCCGGGAATGAAAAACTGTTTTTT. This encodes CASSPPAGNEKLFF.

The J gene is TRBJ2-1, the V gene TRBV7-2; the match to TRBD1 covers 10 bases. The CDR3 consists of 13 residues. The V gene's germline CDR1 is SGHTA and CDR2 FQGNSA. V shed 4 bases, J shed 15 bases, and the junction held 9 bases outside the gene matches. CDR3 loop: CASSSTDDRGRFF. CDR3 in DNA: TGTGCCAGCAGCTCAACGGATGACAGGGGGCGGTTCTTC.

CDR3 nucleotides: TGTGCCAGCAGAACCCAGGGACGAGAGACCCAGTACTTC. Residues: CASRTQGRETQYF. This chain uses TRBV6-5 with TRBJ2-5, with D perhaps being TRBD1 or TRBD2 (5 bases each). In germline, CDR1 is MNHEY, CDR2 SVGAGI. V dropped 6 bases and J dropped 4 bases, with 12 bases sitting between them. The CDR3 covers 13 residues.

The V and J genes are TRBV4-1 and TRBJ2-5; 9 nucleotides match TRBD2. This CDR3 region has 15 residues. V dropped 4 bases and J dropped 2; count of bases not matched to a gene: 5. Germline CDR1 and CDR2: MGHRA and YSYEKL. The CDR3 spells CASSPGTSKQETQYF. DNA of the CDR3: TGCGCCAGCAGCCCCGGGACTAGCAAACAAGAGACCCAGTACTTC.